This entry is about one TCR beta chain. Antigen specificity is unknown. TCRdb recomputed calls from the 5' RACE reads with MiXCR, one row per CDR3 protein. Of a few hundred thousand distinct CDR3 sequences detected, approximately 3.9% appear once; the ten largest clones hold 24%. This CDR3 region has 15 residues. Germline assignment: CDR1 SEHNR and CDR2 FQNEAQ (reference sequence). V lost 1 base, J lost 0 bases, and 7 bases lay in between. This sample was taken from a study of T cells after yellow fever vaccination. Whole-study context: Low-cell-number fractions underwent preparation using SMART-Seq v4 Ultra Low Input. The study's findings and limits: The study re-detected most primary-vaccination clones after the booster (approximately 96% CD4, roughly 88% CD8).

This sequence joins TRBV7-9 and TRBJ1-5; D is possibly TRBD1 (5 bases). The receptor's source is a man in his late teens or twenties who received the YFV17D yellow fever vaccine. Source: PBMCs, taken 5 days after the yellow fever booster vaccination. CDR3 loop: CASSLGGVSNQPQHF. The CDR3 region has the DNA TGTGCCAGCAGCTTAGGGGGGGTTAGCAATCAGCCCCAGCATTTT.